The source of this TCR beta chain is a study of T-cell memory formation after mild COVID-19. Study-wide results and caveats: Chiefly within CM and EM were the contracting CD4+ clones; CD8+ ones were within EMRA.

In TCRdb, the 5' RACE reads were re-called with MiXCR into one record per CDR3 protein. The sample consists of about 200,000 distinct CDR3 sequences, roughly 16% of them appearing once. The V end lost 0 bases, the J end lost 2 bases, and 11 bases lay between the germline ends. The CDR3 contains 15 residues. The germline gives CDR1 DFQATT, CDR2 SNEGSKA (reference sequence). In its sample, this clonotype was seen a few times. Its antigen is not identified. The sequencing input was PBMCs or a T cell subset sorted from them (not recorded which). The rearrangement joins TRBV20-1 to TRBJ1-5; D is ambiguous. This receptor was taken from an adult woman who had mild COVID-19 (a few samples of this study predate the infection). Cell type and time point are not known. The CDR3 DNA reads TGCAGTGCTAGAGAGGGCAACCAAGGCAATCAGCCCCAGCATTTT. Its protein is CSAREGNQGNQPQHF.